This TCR beta chain was found in a study of CD8 T cells in ankylosing spondylitis. The study's findings and limits: There was reportedly significant enrichment of clones that were disease-linked in matched ankylosing spondylitis synovial fluid. In peripheral blood, disease-linked CD8+ clones occurred at relatively low frequencies.

This clonotype was picked up many times. Its antigen remains unidentified. It was by quantitative 5'-RACE with molecular barcodes that TCR beta libraries were made. Via MiXCR, TCRdb re-called the 5' RACE reads, giving one row per CDR3 protein. The data show under 300,000 distinct CDR3 sequences, around 7.8% seen once. Material for sequencing was blood, either unsorted or a sorted T cell fraction (not recorded which). This sequence was found in a male donor with ankylosing spondylitis or in good health (not recorded which).

The CDR3 DNA is TGCAGTGCTAGACACCCACCGGGACCCAGCACAGATACGCAGTATTTT. It specifies CSARHPPGPSTDTQYF. This sequence joins TRBV20-1 and TRBJ2-3; D tentatively fits TRBD1 or TRBD2 (5 bases each). The CDR3 is 16 amino acids. Trimming took off 2 bases at V and 0 bases at J, with 15 bases between the two ends. CDR1 and CDR2 from the germline V gene are DFQATT and SNEGSKA (reference sequence).